This T cell receptor beta chain came from a study of graft-versus-host responses after intestinal transplantation. The wider study: Recipients had transplants, and these were multivisceral, liver-intestinal, or isolated intestinal. Each recipient received anti-thymocyte globulin induction, then tacrolimus and steroids for approximately three years. Regarding the study as a whole: GvH clones occurred in recipient marrow; some first appeared in ileum or blood. Peak levels of circulating GvH clones tracked with early post-transplant HvG declines.

TCRdb keeps only in-frame clones here, not all; method: immunoSEQ multiplex PCR. The table shows just under 100,000 clones, with about nine tenths occurring only once. With regard to this clone: Its antigen remains unknown. This CDR3 is also generated by other DNA sequences in the sample.

This CDR3 has 16 residues. The ends were cut back, 4 bases at V and 4 bases at J, with 18 bases in the middle. Per germline, CDR1 SGHDT and CDR2 YYEEEE. V gene TRBV5-6 combines with J gene TRBJ1-5; perhaps TRBD1 as D (6 bases). This sequence originates from a human patient who received an intestinal transplant, so some T cells may come from the graft donor. Material: PBMCs, obtained 453 days after intestinal transplant. The CDR3 DNA reads as TGTGCCAGCAGCCTTGGGGGGGGCGCATCTAATCAGCCCCAGCATTTT. This codes for CASSLGGGASNQPQHF.